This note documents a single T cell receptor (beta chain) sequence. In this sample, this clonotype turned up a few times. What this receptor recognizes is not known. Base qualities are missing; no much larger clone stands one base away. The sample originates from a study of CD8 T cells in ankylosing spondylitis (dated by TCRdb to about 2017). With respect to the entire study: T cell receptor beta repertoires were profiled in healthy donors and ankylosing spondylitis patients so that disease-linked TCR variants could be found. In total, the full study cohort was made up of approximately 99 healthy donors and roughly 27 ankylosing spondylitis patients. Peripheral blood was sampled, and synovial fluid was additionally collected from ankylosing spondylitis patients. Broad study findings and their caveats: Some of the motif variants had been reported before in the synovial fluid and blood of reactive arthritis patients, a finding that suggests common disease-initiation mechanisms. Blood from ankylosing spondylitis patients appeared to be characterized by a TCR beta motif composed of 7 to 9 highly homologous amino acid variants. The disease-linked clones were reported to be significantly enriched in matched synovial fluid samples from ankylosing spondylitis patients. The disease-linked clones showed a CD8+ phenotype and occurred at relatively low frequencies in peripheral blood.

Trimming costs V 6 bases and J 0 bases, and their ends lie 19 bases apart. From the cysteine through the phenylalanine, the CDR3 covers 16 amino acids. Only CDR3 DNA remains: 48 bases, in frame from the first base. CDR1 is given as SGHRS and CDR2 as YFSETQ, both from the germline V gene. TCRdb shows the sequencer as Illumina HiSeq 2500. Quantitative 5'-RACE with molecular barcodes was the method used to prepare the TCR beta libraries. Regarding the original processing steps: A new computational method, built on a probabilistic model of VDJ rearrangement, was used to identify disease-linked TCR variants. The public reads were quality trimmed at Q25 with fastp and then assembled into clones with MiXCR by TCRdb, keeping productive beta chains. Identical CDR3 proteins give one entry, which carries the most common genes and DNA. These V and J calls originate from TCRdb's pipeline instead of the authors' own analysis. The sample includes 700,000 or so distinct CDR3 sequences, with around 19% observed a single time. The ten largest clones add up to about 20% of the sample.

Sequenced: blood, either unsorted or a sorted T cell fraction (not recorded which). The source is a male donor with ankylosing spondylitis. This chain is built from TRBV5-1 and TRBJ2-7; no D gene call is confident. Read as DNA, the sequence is TGCGCCAGCAACATCTTAGGGCTATCTAGCTCCTACGAGCAGTACTTC. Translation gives CASNILGLSSSYEQYF.